This T cell receptor beta chain was recorded in a study of radiotherapy plus CTLA-4 blockade in lung cancer. The V and J ends lost 2 bases and 2 bases, in that order; junction bases with no gene match: 1. Germline CDR1 ENHRY, CDR2 SYGVKD. This CDR3 spans 14 amino acids. Method: immunoSEQ multiplex PCR; TCRdb's copy keeps in-frame clones and lacks some. The sample carries 75,000 to 100,000 clones, approximately 74% recorded once. The rearrangement uses TRBV10-3 and TRBJ1-2; 8 bases agree with TRBD1. The sequenced sample was peripheral blood, obtained from a patient treated with radiotherapy plus ipilimumab. The TCR was taken from a human donor with non-small cell lung cancer who had a partial response to radiotherapy plus ipilimumab. Some clones in this sample may be carry-over from other donors' samples. DNA of the CDR3: TGTGCCATCAGTGAGGCAGGGGGCAACTATGGCTACACCTTC. Its translation: CAISEAGGNYGYTF.